Listed here are 11 T cell receptor beta chains from one sample, sequenced in a study of T cells in Graves' hyperthyroidism and ophthalmopathy. TCR beta CDR3 sequences were amplified from RNA transcripts. The HTBI primer set served for first-round RT-PCR of the TCR CDR3. TCRdb called the multiplex PCR reads again in MiXCR, with one record for every CDR3 protein. The sample has nearly 750,000 distinct CDR3 sequences, 35% seen once; the top ten hold roughly 30%. Sequencing used blood. The source of these receptors is a middle-aged woman with Graves' hyperthyroidism.

This clonotype came up many times. The gene calls are TRBV7-3 and TRBJ2-2; the match to TRBD1 covers 7 bases. The junction had 3 bases not matched to a gene; V was cut back by 5 bases and J by 0 bases. Germline CDR1 and CDR2: SGHTA and FQGTGA. CDR3 size: 15 residues. This CDR3 reads CASSGTGANTGELFF. In DNA form, the CDR3 reads TGTGCCAGCAGCGGCACAGGGGCGAACACCGGGGAGCTGTTTTTT. The full variable domain, with the rest looked up from reference TRBV7-3 and TRBJ2-2, is GAGVSQTPSNKVTEKGKYVELRCDPISGHTALYWYRQSLGQGPEFLIYFQGTGAADDSGLPNDRFFAVRPEGSVSTLKIQRTERGDSAVYLCASSGTGANTGELFFGEGSRLTVL.

Remarks on this clonotype: This may be a read error: a much more frequent sequence differs by one nucleotide. The chain couples TRBV7-2 to TRBJ2-5; D is ambiguous. This CDR3 is built from 15 residues. V was clipped by 1 base and J by 2 bases, with 11 bases between them. Per the germline V gene, CDR1 is SGHTA and CDR2 is FQGNSA. CDR3 sequence reads: CASSLEVATQETQYF. CDR3 DNA sequence: TGTGCCAGCAGCTTAGAGGTAGCCACGCAAGAGACCCAGTACTTC.

The chain employs TRBV10-3 and TRBJ1-3; 8 nucleotides align to TRBD1. With 5 bases clipped from V and 3 bases from J, the junction kept 3 bases outside the gene matches. The CDR3 sequence is 14 residues long. The germline V gene has CDR1 ENHRY and CDR2 SYGVKD. CDR3 sequence: CAISRTGFGNTIYF. For the CDR3, the DNA is TGTGCCATCAGTCGGACAGGGTTTGGAAACACCATATATTTT.

The V gene is TRBV12-3 or TRBV12-4, the J gene TRBJ1-4; TRBD1 might be the D (5 bases). The CDR3 spans 14 residues. Trimming took off 8 bases at V and 6 bases at J, with 16 bases between the two ends. The CDR3 coding sequence is TGTGCCAGCGGGTCAGGGTTTGAGGATGAAAAACTGTTTTTT. The encoded protein is CASGSGFEDEKLFF.

This clonotype was seen ten or more times. The CDR3 DNA sequence: TGTGCCAGCAGCGTAGAGGACCGAGGGGGGGCCCTCCACTTT. Translating it yields CASSVEDRGGALHF. The chain uses TRBV9 and TRBJ1-6, with D possibly being TRBD1 (6 bases). The CDR3 loop spans 14 amino acids. From germline, CDR1 is SGDLS and CDR2 YYNGEE. Trimming stripped 0 bases from V and 14 bases from J, with 15 bases between.

The chain has TRBV2 and TRBJ1-2, with D tentatively TRBD1 (5 bases). Germline V gives CDR1 SNHLY, CDR2 FYNNEI. Trimming removed 9 bases from V and 6 bases from J, with 17 bases in between. This CDR3 is 13 amino acids long. The CDR3 DNA reads as TGTGCCAGTCCGGGGCCTAACGGTAATGGCTACACCTTC. Its translation is CASPGPNGNGYTF.

As for this clonotype: A read error may be the cause here, since a much bigger clone is one base away. The chain carries TRBV6-5 and TRBJ2-7; TRBD2 might be the D (6 bases). The CDR3 has 13 amino acids. Per the germline V gene, CDR1 is MNHEY and CDR2 is SVGAGI. CDR3 sequence (DNA): TGTGCCAGCAGTTCACATAGCGGCTACGAGCGGTACTTC. Its translation: CASSSHSGYERYF.

This clonotype was detected many times. This chain links TRBV7-9 with TRBJ1-1; D remains ambiguous. V gave up 5 bases and J gave up 5 bases, with 18 bases separating them. Germline values: CDR1 SEHNR, CDR2 FQNEAQ (reference sequence). CDR3 length: 15 amino acids. The CDR3 sequence: CASSPMRVLATEAFF. The CDR3 bases are TGTGCCAGCAGCCCGATGAGGGTTCTTGCGACTGAAGCTTTCTTT.

The chain couples TRBV10-3 to TRBJ1-2; D may be TRBD1 (5 bases). CDR1 and CDR2 (germline): ENHRY, SYGVKD. V gave up 0 bases and J gave up 3 bases, with 11 bases separating them. The CDR3 covers 15 residues. CDR3 nucleotides: TGTGCCATCAGTGAGTCCAGGCTAGGGGACTATGGCTACACCTTC. It codes for CAISESRLGDYGYTF.

To note about this clonotype: A read error may be the cause here, since a much bigger clone is one base away. The chain combines TRBV19 with TRBJ1-1; D is undetermined. V was pared by 7 bases and J by 5 bases, with 11 bases between. This CDR3 contains 12 residues. CDR1 LNHDA and CDR2 SQIVND come from the germline V gene (reference sequence). The CDR3 region is CASKGGPTEAFF. In DNA, the CDR3 is TGTGCCAGTAAGGGTGGGCCAACTGAAGCTTTCTTT.

This chain connects TRBV11-3 to TRBJ1-2; TRBD1 matches 8 bases. This CDR3 contains 16 residues. The germline V gene encodes CDR1 SGHNT and CDR2 YENEEA. The V and J ends lost 0 bases and 4 bases, in that order; junction bases with no gene match: 7. DNA of the CDR3: TGTGCCAGCAGCTTAGACGGGACAGGAGAGGGCTATGGCTACACCTTC. Translating gives CASSLDGTGEGYGYTF.